These 9 T cell receptor beta chains share one sample of origin, sequenced in a study of cytomegalovirus exposure and HLA in healthy donors. The table came from immunoSEQ multiplex PCR; TCRdb's copy has only in-frame clones and leaves some out. The repertoire holds approximately 73,000 clones, with 90% to 95% as singletons. The sequencing input was PBMCs. These receptors were obtained from a man aged 18 to 30 in good health and CMV-seronegative.

This chain uses TRBV28 with TRBJ2-6; 7 bases line up with TRBD2. Per germline, CDR1 MDHEN and CDR2 SYDVKM. The trim removed 2 bases at V and 4 bases at J, leaving 5 bases unmatched. There are 16 residues in the CDR3. The CDR3 nucleotides read TGTGCCAGCAGTTTAATTGGGAGGGCAGGGGCCAACGTCCTGACTTTC. Protein: CASSLIGRAGANVLTF.

The rearrangement links TRBV4-1 to TRBJ2-5; a weak D match, TRBD2 (7 bases). This CDR3 is built from 14 residues. The germline V and J ends were trimmed by 1 base and 5 bases, with 11 bases remaining between them. Germline lookup yields CDR1 MGHRA and CDR2 YSYEKL. The DNA of the CDR3 is TGCGCCAGCAGCCAAGCGGGGGGCGGGGAGACCCAGTACTTC. Translating gives CASSQAGGGETQYF.

This clone was seen a single time. The J gene is TRBJ1-2, the V gene TRBV4-1; D is uncertain. The CDR3 totals 13 residues. Germline V gene lookup returns CDR1 MGHRA and CDR2 YSYEKL. Trimming removed 4 bases at V and 5 bases at J, with 11 bases between. The CDR3 bases are TGCGCCAGCAGCCGCACAGAATTTTATGGCTACACCTTC. Translated: CASSRTEFYGYTF.

This clone appeared once. The chain is built from TRBV27 and TRBJ2-1; D might be TRBD1 (5 bases). Trimming pared 10 bases from V and 5 bases from J, leaving 21 bases between. This CDR3 region has 15 residues. The germline V gene has CDR1 MNHEY and CDR2 SMNVEV (reference sequence). DNA of the CDR3: TGTGCCACCGCCCTTTTCCAGGGTGGTAACAATGAGCAGTTCTTC. This gives the protein CATALFQGGNNEQFF.

The chain couples TRBV7-9 to TRBJ1-4; the match to TRBD1 covers 12 bases. The V gene end was trimmed by 5 bases and the J gene end by 6 bases; junction bases not matched to a gene: 4. This CDR3 region has 15 residues. Germline V lookup: CDR1 SEHNR, CDR2 FQNEAQ (reference sequence). The CDR3 region is CASSPGTGGDEKLFF. The CDR3 nucleotides are TGTGCCAGCAGCCCCGGGACAGGGGGCGATGAAAAACTGTTTTTT.

J is TRBJ2-7 and V is TRBV6-5; possible D gene TRBD2, 6 bases. V was shortened by 7 bases and J by 7 bases, with 23 bases between the two germline ends. Germline CDR1 reads MNHEY; CDR2 reads SVGAGI. CDR3 size: 15 residues. The CDR3 loop reads CASTEMGGAPGEQYF. CDR3 nucleotides: TGTGCCAGCACCGAAATGGGGGGAGCCCCGGGGGAGCAGTACTTC.

V gene TRBV6-6 combines with J gene TRBJ2-2, with TRBD2 as a possible D gene (7 bases). This CDR3 contains 16 residues. The V end was cut by 2 bases, the J end by 3 bases, with 13 bases between. Germline CDR1 MNHNY, CDR2 SVGAGI (reference sequence). The CDR3 DNA is TGTGCCAGCAGTTACCGGGGGGCGCAGGACACCGGGGAGCTGTTTTTT. Its protein product is CASSYRGAQDTGELFF.

CDR3 protein: CASSEPDFNEKLFF. CDR3 in DNA: TGCGCCAGCAGTGAGCCTGACTTTAATGAAAAACTGTTTTTT. This rearrangement joins TRBV10-1 to TRBJ1-4; D is ambiguous. V dropped 2 bases and J dropped 4 bases, with 8 bases sitting between them. The CDR3 spans 14 residues. Germline V CDR1 and CDR2: WNHNN, SYGVQD (reference sequence).

The rearrangement links TRBV5-6 to TRBJ1-2, with 9 bases that match TRBD1. Per the germline V gene, CDR1 is SGHDT and CDR2 is YYEEEE. The junction had 7 bases not matched to a gene; V was cut back by 3 bases and J by 4 bases. This CDR3 region has 15 residues. The CDR3: CASSSTGTGTYGYTF. CDR3 coding DNA: TGTGCCAGCAGCTCCACCGGGACAGGGACCTATGGCTACACCTTC.